This note documents a single T cell receptor (beta chain) sequence. This sample stems from a study of blood T cell repertoires in COVID-19. Overall study context: Whether acute or convalescent, the COVID-19 samples came from the United States, Italy and Spain. PBMCs, B-cell-depleted T cells, or T cells provided the cDNA or gDNA that made up the material.

The authors' processing: Amplified reference gene primers provided the basis for estimating nucleated cell counts. The table came from immunoSEQ multiplex PCR; TCRdb's copy has only in-frame clones and leaves some out. The D gene and trimming were derived from the DNA, and the V and J assignments and clone size from that table. Here the sample spans 180,000 or so clones, less than 85% being singletons. The receptor was derived from a man aged 50-59 years who had recovered from COVID-19. The sample consisted of peripheral blood.

CDR3 sequence: CASSLTGDSYEQYF. The CDR3 DNA follows: TGTGCCAGCAGCCTAACCGGGGACTCCTACGAGCAGTACTTC. The chain links TRBV28 to TRBJ2-7; D might be TRBD2 (5 bases). The CDR3 totals 14 residues. The germline CDR1 and CDR2 sequences are MDHEN and SYDVKM. The V gene lost 6 bases and the J gene lost 0 bases, with 12 bases spanning the gap.